This T cell receptor beta chain was obtained from a study of regulatory T cells in long-lasting Graves disease. Study details: Graves' patients diagnosed newly had used antithyroid drugs under 3 months.

Specified time point: newly diagnosed GD, antithyroid drugs for less than 3 months. The authors made the TCR library using RNA they extracted from PBMCs. Study results and limitations: It was in persistent disease that TRBV28, TRBJ1-2 and TRBJ2-5 were favored.

To note about this clonotype: No antigen is known for it.

Per the germline V gene, CDR1 is LGHDT and CDR2 is YNNKEL (reference sequence). The CDR3 is 15 residues long. The V gene end was trimmed by 4 bases and the J gene end by 9 bases; junction bases not matched to a gene: 8. Libraries of TCR beta came from iRepertoire HTBI primers plus Arm-PCR of CDR3 regions. MiXCR, applied by TCRdb to the multiplex PCR reads, yields one record per CDR3 protein. The sample lists around 230,000 distinct CDR3 sequences; approximately 20% were seen once. The receptor was isolated from a female donor with Graves disease. The chain is built from TRBV3-1 and TRBJ1-5; 11 bases match TRBD1. This material consisted of peripheral blood mononuclear cells (PBMCs), taken at new diagnosis, from a patient treated with antithyroid drugs. The CDR3 sequence: CASSPGTGGPSPQHF. The CDR3 nucleotides are TGTGCCAGCAGCCCGGGGACAGGGGGGCCATCGCCCCAGCATTTT.